Detailed here is one T cell receptor (beta chain). The sample is drawn from a study of blood T cell repertoires in COVID-19. Study context: Italy, Spain and the United States were the sources of the convalescent and acute COVID-19 samples. PBMCs, B-cell-depleted T cells, or T cells provided the cDNA or gDNA that made up the material.

Authors' data handling: By means of reference gene primer amplification, nucleated cell counts were estimated. Produced via immunoSEQ multiplex PCR; TCRdb's table is partial and in-frame only. That table furnishes V, J and clone size, whereas the DNA furnished D and trimming. The data contain about 190,000 clones, almost 90% of them singletons. V was pared by 7 bases and J by 8 bases, with 17 bases between. This CDR3 has 14 residues. The germline CDR1 and CDR2 sequences are MNHEY and SVGAGI. What was sequenced was peripheral blood. This sequence was found in a man over 45 with acute or convalescent COVID-19. The chain recombines TRBV6-5 with TRBJ1-4, with D perhaps TRBD1 (6 bases). The CDR3 DNA reads as TGTGCCAGCAAACAGGGTCTGACGGAGGAAAAACTGTTTTTT. Translation gives CASKQGLTEEKLFF.